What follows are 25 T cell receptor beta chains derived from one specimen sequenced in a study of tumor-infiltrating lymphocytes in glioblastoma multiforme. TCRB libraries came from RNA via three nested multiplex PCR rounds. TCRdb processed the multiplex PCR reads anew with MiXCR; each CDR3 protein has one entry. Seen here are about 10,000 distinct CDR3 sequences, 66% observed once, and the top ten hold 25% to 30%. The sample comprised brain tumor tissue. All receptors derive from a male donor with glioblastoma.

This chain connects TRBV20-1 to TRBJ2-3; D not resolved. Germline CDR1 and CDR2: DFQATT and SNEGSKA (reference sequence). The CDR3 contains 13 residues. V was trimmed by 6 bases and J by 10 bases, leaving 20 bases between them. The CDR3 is CSACPPVSEAQYF. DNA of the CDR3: TGCAGTGCGTGTCCCCCGGTGAGCGAGGCGCAGTATTTT.

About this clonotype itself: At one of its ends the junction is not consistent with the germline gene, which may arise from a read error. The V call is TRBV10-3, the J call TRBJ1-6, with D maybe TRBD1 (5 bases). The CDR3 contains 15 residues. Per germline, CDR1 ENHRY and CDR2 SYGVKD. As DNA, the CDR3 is TGTGCCATCAGCCCGTCCGGGGGTTGGGGTTCACCCCTCCAATTT. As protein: CAISPSGGWGSPLQF.

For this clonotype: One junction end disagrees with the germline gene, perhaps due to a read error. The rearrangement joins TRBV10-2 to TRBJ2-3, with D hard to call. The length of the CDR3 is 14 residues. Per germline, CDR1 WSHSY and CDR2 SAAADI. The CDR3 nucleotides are TGCGCCTGCAGTGGTCTAGTTAACACAGATACACAGTATTTT. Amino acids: CACSGLVNTDTQYF.

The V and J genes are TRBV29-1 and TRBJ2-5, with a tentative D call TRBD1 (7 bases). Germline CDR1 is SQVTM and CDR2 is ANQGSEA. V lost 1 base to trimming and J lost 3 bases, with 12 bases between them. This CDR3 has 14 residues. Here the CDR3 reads CSVEGQGGKETQYF. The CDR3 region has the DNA TGCAGCGTTGAAGGGCAGGGGGGTAAAGAGACCCAGTACTTC.

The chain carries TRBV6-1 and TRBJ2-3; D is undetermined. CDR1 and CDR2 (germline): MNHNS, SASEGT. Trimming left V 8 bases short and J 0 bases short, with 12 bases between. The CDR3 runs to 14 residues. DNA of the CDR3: TGTGCCAGCGGCGAAGCCTTGAGCACAGATACGCAGTATTTT. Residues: CASGEALSTDTQYF.

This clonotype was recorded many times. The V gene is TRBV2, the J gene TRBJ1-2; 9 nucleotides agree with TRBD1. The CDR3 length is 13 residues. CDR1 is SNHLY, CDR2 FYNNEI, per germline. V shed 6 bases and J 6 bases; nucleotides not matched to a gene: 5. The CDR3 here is CASSDTGGHGYTF. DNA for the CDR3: TGTGCCAGCAGCGACACAGGGGGCCATGGCTACACCTTC.

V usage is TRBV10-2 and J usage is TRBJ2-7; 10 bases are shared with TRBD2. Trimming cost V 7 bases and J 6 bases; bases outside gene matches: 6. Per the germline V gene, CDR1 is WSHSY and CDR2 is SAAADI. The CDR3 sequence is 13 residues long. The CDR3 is CASTQREGGEQYF. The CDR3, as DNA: TGCGCCAGCACTCAGCGGGAGGGTGGCGAGCAGTACTTC.

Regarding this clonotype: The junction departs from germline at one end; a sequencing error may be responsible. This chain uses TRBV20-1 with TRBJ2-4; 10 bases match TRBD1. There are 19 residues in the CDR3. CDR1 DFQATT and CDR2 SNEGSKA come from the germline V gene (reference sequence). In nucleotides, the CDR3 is TGCAATGCTGGAGACCTGGACAGGGGGATTCGGAAAGCCAAAAACATTCAGTACTTC. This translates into CNAGDLDRGIRKAKNIQYF.

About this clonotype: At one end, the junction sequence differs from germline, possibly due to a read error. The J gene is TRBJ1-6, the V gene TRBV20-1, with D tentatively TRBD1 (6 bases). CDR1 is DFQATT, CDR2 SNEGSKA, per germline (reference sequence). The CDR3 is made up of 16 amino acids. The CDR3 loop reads CSTRGEGNGHNSPLHF. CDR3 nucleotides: TGCAGTACTAGGGGGGAAGGGAACGGCCATAATTCACCCCTCCACTTT.

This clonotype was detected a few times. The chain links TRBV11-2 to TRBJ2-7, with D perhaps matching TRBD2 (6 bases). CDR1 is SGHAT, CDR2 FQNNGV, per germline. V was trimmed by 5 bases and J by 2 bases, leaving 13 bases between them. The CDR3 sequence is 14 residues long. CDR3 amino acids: CASSPPGEPYEQYF. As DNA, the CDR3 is TGTGCCAGCAGCCCGCCGGGAGAGCCCTACGAGCAGTACTTC.

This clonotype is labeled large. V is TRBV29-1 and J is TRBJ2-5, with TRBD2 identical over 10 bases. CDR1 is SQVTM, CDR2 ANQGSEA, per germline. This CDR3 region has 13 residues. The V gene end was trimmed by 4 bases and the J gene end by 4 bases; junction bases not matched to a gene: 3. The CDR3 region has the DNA TGCAGCGTTGGCCTAGCGGGAGCAGAGACCCAGTACTTC. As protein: CSVGLAGAETQYF.

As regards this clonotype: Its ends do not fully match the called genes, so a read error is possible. DNA for the CDR3: TGTGCCATCAGTGGTTCAGGGAAGACTGAACCTTTCTTT. This sequence encodes CAISGSGKTEPFF. J is TRBJ1-1 and V is TRBV10-3, with a weak D call TRBD1 (5 bases). CDR1 is ENHRY, CDR2 SYGVKD, per germline. The CDR3 covers 13 residues.

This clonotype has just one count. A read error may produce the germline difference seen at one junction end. The CDR3 reads CASSSTGRTDMQYF. CDR3 nucleotides: TGCGCCAGCAGCTCAACAGGTCGGACAGATATGCAGTATTTT. V gene TRBV7-9 combines with J gene TRBJ2-3; maybe TRBD1 (6 bases). CDR1 and CDR2 (germline): SEHNR, FQNEAQ (reference sequence). This CDR3 spans 14 amino acids.

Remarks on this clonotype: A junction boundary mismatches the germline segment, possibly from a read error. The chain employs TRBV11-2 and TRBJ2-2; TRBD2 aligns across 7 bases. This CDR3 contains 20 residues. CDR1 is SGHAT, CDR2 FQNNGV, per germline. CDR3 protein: CASTPSFCKGLAVNTGELFF. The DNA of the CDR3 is TGTGCCAGCACCCCCTCATTCTGCAAAGGGCTAGCGGTAAACACCGGGGAGCTATTTTTT.

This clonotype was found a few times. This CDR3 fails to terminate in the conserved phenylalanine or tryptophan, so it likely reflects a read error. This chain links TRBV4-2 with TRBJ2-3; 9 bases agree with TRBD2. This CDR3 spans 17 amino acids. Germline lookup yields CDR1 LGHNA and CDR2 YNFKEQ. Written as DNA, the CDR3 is TGTGCCAGCAGCCAAGAGTGGGCTAGCGGGACCTCAGACACGCAGTATTCT. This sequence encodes CASSQEWASGTSDTQYS.

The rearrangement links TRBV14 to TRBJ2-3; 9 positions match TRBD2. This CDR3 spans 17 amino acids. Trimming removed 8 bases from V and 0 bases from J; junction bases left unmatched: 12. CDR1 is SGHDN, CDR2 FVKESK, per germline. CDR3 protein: CASCPLAGDSSTDTQYF. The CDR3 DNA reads TGTGCCAGCTGCCCTTTAGCGGGAGACTCTAGCACAGATACGCAGTATTTT.

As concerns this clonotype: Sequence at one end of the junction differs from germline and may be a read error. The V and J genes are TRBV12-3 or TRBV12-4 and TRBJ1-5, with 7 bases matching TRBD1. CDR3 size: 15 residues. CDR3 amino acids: CANSDDRVSNQPQHF. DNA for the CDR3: TGTGCCAACAGTGACGACAGGGTCAGCAATCAGCCCCAGCATTTT.

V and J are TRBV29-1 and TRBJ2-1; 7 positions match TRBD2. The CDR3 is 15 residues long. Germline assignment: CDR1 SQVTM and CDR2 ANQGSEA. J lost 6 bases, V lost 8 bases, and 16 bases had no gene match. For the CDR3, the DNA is TGCAGCTCTAAAGAGGAAGCGGGGTACTTCAATGAGCAGTTCTTC. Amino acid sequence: CSSKEEAGYFNEQFF.

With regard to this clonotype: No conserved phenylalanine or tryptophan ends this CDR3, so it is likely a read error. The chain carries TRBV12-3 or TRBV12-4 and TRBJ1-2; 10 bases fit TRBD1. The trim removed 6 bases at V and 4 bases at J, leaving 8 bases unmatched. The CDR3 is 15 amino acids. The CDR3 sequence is CASSIQTGGAYGYTI. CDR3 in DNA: TGTGCCAGCAGCATTCAGACAGGGGGCGCCTATGGCTACACCATC.

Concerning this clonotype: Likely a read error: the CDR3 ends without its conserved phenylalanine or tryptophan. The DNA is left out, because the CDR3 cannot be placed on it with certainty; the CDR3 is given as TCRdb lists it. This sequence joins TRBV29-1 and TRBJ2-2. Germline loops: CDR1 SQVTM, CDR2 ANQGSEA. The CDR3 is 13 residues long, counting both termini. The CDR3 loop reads CSAGHHYTGELSS.

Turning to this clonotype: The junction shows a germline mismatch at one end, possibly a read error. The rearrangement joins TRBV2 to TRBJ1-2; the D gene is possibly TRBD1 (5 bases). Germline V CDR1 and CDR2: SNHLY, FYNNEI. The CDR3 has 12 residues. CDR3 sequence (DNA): TGTGCCAGCAGAGAAGAAGGGGATGGCTACACCTTC. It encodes CASREEGDGYTF.

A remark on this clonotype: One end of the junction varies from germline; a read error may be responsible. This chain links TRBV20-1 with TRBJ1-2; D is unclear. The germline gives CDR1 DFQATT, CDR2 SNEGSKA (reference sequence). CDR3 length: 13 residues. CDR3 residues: CGAERSSSYGYTF. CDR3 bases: TGCGGTGCTGAAAGATCCAGTTCCTATGGTTACACCTTC.

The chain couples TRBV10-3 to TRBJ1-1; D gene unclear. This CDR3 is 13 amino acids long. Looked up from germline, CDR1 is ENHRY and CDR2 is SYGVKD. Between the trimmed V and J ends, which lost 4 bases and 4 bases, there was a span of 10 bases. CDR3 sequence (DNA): TGTGCCATCAGTGTGGATCGAGGCACTGAAGCTTTCTTT. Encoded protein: CAISVDRGTEAFF.

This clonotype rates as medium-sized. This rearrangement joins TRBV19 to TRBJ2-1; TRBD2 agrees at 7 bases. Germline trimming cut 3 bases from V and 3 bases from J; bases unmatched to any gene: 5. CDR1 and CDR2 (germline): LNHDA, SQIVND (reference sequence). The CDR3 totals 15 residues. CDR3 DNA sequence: TGTGCCAGTAGTATCGGCGGGAGTGTCTACAATGAGCAGTTCTTC. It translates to CASSIGGSVYNEQFF.

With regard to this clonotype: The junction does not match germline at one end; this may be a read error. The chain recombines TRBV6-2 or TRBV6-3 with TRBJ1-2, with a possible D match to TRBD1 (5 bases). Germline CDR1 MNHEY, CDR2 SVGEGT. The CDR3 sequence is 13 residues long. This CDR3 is CASSRDGEYGYIF. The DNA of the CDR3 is TGCGCCAGCAGTCGGGACGGCGAATATGGCTACATCTTC.